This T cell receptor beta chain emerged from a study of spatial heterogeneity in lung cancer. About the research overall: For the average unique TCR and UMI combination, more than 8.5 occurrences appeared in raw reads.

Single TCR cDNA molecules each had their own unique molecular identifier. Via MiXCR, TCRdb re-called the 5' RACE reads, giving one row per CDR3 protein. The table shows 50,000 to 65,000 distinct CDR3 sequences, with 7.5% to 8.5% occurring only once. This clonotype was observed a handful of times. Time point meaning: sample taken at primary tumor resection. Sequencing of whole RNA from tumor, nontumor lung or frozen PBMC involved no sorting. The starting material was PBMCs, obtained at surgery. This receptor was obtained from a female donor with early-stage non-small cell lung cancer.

The CDR3 is CASSLDVSTDTQYF. CDR3 nucleotides: TGCGCCAGCAGCCTCGACGTAAGCACAGATACGCAGTATTTT. This chain connects TRBV5-1 to TRBJ2-3; D is ambiguous. Trimming left V 4 bases short and J 0 bases short, with 9 bases between. The CDR3 runs to 14 residues. Per the germline V gene, CDR1 is SGHRS and CDR2 is YFSETQ.